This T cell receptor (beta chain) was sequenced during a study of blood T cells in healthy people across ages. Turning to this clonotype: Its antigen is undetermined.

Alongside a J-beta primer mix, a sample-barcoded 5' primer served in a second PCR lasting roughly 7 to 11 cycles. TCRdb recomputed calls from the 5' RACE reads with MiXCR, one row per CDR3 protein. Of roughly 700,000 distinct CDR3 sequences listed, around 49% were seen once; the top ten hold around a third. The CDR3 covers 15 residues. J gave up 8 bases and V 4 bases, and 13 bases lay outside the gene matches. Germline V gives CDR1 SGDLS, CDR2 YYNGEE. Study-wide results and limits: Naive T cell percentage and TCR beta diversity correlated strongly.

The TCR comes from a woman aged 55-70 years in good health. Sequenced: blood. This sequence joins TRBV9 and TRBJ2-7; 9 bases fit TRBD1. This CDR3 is CASSPEAGQGGQQYF. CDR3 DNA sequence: TGTGCCAGCAGCCCCGAGGCGGGACAGGGAGGACAGCAGTACTTC.